This TCR beta chain is from a study of OX40 agonist ivuxolimab in advanced cancers. Study information: The dose-escalation group included hepatocellular carcinoma, melanoma, renal cell carcinoma and head and neck cancer.

Individuals having autoimmune disease history or systemic immunosuppression were not enrolled. Study-wide points: Certain nonresponding patients likewise had low normalized T-cell clonal expansion. Compared with others, partial responders at 0.1-3.0 mg/kg displayed clonal expansion among the lowest.

On this clone itself: Its antigen is unidentified.

Method: immunoSEQ multiplex PCR; TCRdb's copy keeps in-frame clones and lacks some. The sample consists of tens of thousands of clones, 89% of them appearing once. CDR3 length equals 16 residues. Trimming removed 6 bases from V and 7 bases from J, with 25 bases in between. CDR1 and CDR2 (germline): SGHDT, YYEEEE. The sequencing used CD4+ or CD8+ T cells sorted from blood, collected in a trial of the OX40 agonist ivuxolimab. The TCR was taken from an adult with an advanced solid tumor such as melanoma, head and neck, liver or kidney cancer. V and J are TRBV5-6 and TRBJ2-5; possible D gene TRBD2, 6 bases. CDR3 region: CASTWGPGVGVGTQYF. The CDR3 bases are TGTGCCAGCACCTGGGGTCCGGGGGTGGGAGTAGGGACCCAGTACTTC.